Reported below is one TCR beta chain. This sample stems from a study of T cell changes during pregnancy in multiple sclerosis. The CDR3 sequence is 18 residues long. V was pared by 0 bases and J by 5 bases, with 20 bases between. CDR1 SGHVS and CDR2 FNYEAQ come from the germline V gene. The repertoire was sequenced with immunoSEQ multiplex PCR; TCRdb's copy has only in-frame clones and lacks some. The sample lists around 95,000 clones; under 95% were seen once. The clonotype was recovered from a female donor in good health, enrolled as a control in a pregnancy study. This specimen was peripheral blood, taken after pregnancy. The chain carries TRBV7-6 and TRBJ2-1, with D maybe TRBD1 (5 bases). DNA for the CDR3: TGTGCCAGCAGCTTAGCGGCCAGGGTGTTGGTCCCTAACAATGAGCAGTTCTTC. As protein: CASSLAARVLVPNNEQFF. The variable domain in full, completed from reference TRBV7-6 and TRBJ2-1, reads GAGVSQSPRYKVTKRGQDVALRCDPISGHVSLYWYRQALGQGPEFLTYFNYEAQQDKSGLPNDRFSAERPEGSISTLTIQRTEQRDSAMYRCASSLAARVLVPNNEQFFGPGTRLTVL.